The entry below describes one TCR beta chain. No antigen is known for it. Per-base qualities were not stored, and no clone one base away is much larger. This sample is part of a study of cytomegalovirus exposure and HLA in healthy donors (dated by TCRdb to between 2016 and 2019). Regarding the study in general: The 666 repertoires of the first cohort and the roughly 110 validation repertoires were produced on the same platform, according to a later analysis. Along with the approximately 620-subject first cohort, a separate validation cohort of over 90 different subjects was used. To predict cytomegalovirus infection status, the study combined high-throughput TCR immunosequencing, statistical association of individual TCRs with disease status, and machine learning. The study was designed to test whether signatures of past pathogen exposure could be identified by cataloging public T cell receptors.

The donors were included in the validation cohort of roughly 130 subjects, a group kept apart from the approximately 700-subject first cohort. Points the paper makes about the study in general: Most TCR sequences were observed very rarely across donors, whereas some public TCRs were present in many individuals. A later analysis found that TCRs clustered in the first cohort also tended to co-occur in the 130 or so validation repertoires, with approximately 94% of cluster scores above 0. In the study, around 160 TCR beta chains were listed as associated with cytomegalovirus. The classifier was reported to diagnose cytomegalovirus status with high specificity and sensitivity in both the original and validation cohorts. A later analysis had no HLA typing for the validation cohort, so co-occurrence there was scored across all 130 or so repertoires. In vitro tests confirmed that a few of the cytomegalovirus-associated TCR beta chains recognize cytomegalovirus antigens. The authors suggested that the approach could potentially be extended to other disease states and immunological phenotypes.

Taken from the germline V gene, the CDR1 and CDR2 loops are SGDLS and YYNGEE. The cysteine opens and the phenylalanine closes a CDR3 of 17 amino acids. Of the read, only the CDR3 DNA is kept; its 51 bases are in frame from base 1. The germline V and J ends show losses of 0 bases and 1 base respectively, and no gene match explains 4 bases of the junction. Receptor libraries were prepared by the immunoSEQ multiplex PCR assay. In the source study's methods: A statistical classification framework was built for diagnosing cytomegalovirus status from the catalog of TCR beta chain sequences. Here the immuneACCESS table is served through TCRdb, limited to in-frame sequences with V and J called. Missing clones are a known gap in these copies; in checked studies unresolved V genes cover under half, and the rest lacks a known reason. The V and J calls and the clone size are those of that table, but D and trimming were determined from the DNA. Across this sample there are about 56,000 clones, with 93% seen only once. Approximately 1.7% of the sample belongs to the ten largest clones.

This clonotype was sampled from a young woman in good health and CMV-seropositive. The V gene is TRBV9 and the J gene is TRBJ2-2; TRBD2 aligns with 9 central bases. The sample taken for sequencing was PBMCs. The DNA is as follows: TGTGCCAGCAGCGTAGGAGTTAGCGGGGGGAACACCGGGGAGCTGTTTTTT. Protein translation: CASSVGVSGGNTGELFF.